Each of the 21 T cell receptor beta chains below was sequenced from the same sample in a study of shared clonotypes between healthy human individuals. Data came from immunoSEQ multiplex PCR; TCRdb stores just in-frame clones and leaves some out. This sample has approximately 2.5 million clones, with 93% found just once. The sample was naive CD4+ T cells from PBMCs. The subset is: CD45RA+ positively selected. These receptors were taken from a man aged 18 to 35 in good health. Some clones in this sample may be carry-over from other donors' samples.

The CDR3 bases are TGCGCCAGCAGCCCCGACCGGGGGCGCGGAGCCAAAAACATTCAGTACTTC. This gives the protein CASSPDRGRGAKNIQYF. The chain employs TRBV5-1 and TRBJ2-4; D may match TRBD1 or TRBD2 (6 bases each). This CDR3 is built from 17 residues. Trimming took 4 bases from V and 0 from J, leaving 17 bases between them. Germline V gene sequence: CDR1 SGHRS, CDR2 YFSETQ.

V gene TRBV5-4 combines with J gene TRBJ1-1, with 7 bases matching TRBD1. Looked up from germline, CDR1 is SGHNT and CDR2 is YYREEE (reference sequence). The CDR3 spans 16 residues. V was clipped by 3 bases and J by 1 base; unmatched bases: 9. CDR3 coding DNA: TGTGCCAGCAGCTACCGCAAAACAGGGGCGAACACTGAAGCTTTCTTT. This gives the protein CASSYRKTGANTEAFF.

The chain employs TRBV9 and TRBJ2-5, with D possibly called TRBD1 or TRBD2 (5 bases each). The CDR3 sequence is 14 residues long. Germline CDR1 and CDR2: SGDLS and YYNGEE. V was trimmed by 4 bases and J by 5 bases, leaving 15 bases between them. This chain's CDR3 is CASSPRWGSETQYF. The CDR3 nucleotides read TGTGCCAGCAGCCCGCGGTGGGGGAGTGAGACCCAGTACTTC.

The J gene is TRBJ2-1, the V gene TRBV11-3, with D perhaps given as TRBD1 or TRBD2 (5 bases each). Germline CDR1 and CDR2: SGHNT and YENEEA. The CDR3 runs to 15 residues. V was cut by 5 bases and J by 0 bases, with 11 bases left in between. The CDR3 loop is CASSRGVSSYNEQFF. CDR3 nucleotide sequence: TGTGCCAGCAGCCGAGGGGTTAGCTCCTACAATGAGCAGTTCTTC.

This clone was seen just once. V gene TRBV27 combines with J gene TRBJ2-2, with a tentative D call TRBD2 (6 bases). V lost 5 bases, J lost 5 bases, and 12 bases lay in between. The length of the CDR3 is 14 residues. The V gene's germline CDR1 is MNHEY and CDR2 SMNVEV (reference sequence). In DNA, the CDR3 is TGTGCCAGCAGTGTCGAGCGGGCAACCGGGGAGCTGTTTTTT. Translated, it gives CASSVERATGELFF.

This chain links TRBV7-9 with TRBJ2-5, with D uncertain. The J call is in doubt because the DNA end fits TRBJ2-7 better. Looked up from germline, CDR1 is SEHNR and CDR2 is FQNEAQ (reference sequence). The CDR3 runs to 16 residues. This CDR3 is CASSLDLPRSPYEQYF. The DNA of the CDR3 is TGTGCCAGCAGCTTAGATCTACCGCGGAGCCCGTACGAGCAGTACTTC.

The J gene is TRBJ2-3, the V gene TRBV5-1; no reliable D call. The germline V and J ends were trimmed by 0 bases and 2 bases, with 7 bases remaining between them. Germline loops: CDR1 SGHRS, CDR2 YFSETQ. The CDR3 loop spans 14 amino acids. The CDR3 sequence: CASSLDRTTDTQYF. CDR3 DNA: TGCGCCAGCAGCTTGGATAGGACCACAGATACGCAGTATTTT.

This clone appeared once. V gene TRBV5-1 combines with J gene TRBJ2-2; tentative D call: TRBD1 (5 bases). The germline V gene has CDR1 SGHRS and CDR2 YFSETQ. CDR3 size: 12 residues. Trimming took off 8 bases at V and 1 base at J, with 6 bases between the two ends. CDR3 DNA: TGCGCCAGTGGACAGAACACCGGGGAGCTGTTTTTT. Translated, it gives CASGQNTGELFF.

The chain joins TRBV7-9 to TRBJ1-5, with TRBD1 as a possible D gene (5 bases). The CDR3 sequence is 16 residues long. Germline V CDR1 and CDR2: SEHNR, FQNEAQ (reference sequence). Trimming removed 5 bases from V and 2 bases from J, with 16 bases in between. The CDR3: CASSLAGGVGNQPQHF. The DNA of the CDR3 is TGTGCCAGCAGCCTGGCGGGGGGAGTGGGCAATCAGCCCCAGCATTTT.

The chain couples TRBV6-5 to TRBJ1-1, with 9 bases matching TRBD1. CDR1 is MNHEY, CDR2 SVGAGI, per germline. The CDR3 runs to 15 residues. With 2 bases clipped from V and 4 bases from J, the junction kept 5 bases outside the gene matches. The CDR3 region is CASSYTGQGRTEAFF. CDR3 coding DNA: TGTGCCAGCAGTTACACGGGACAGGGCCGCACTGAAGCTTTCTTT.

J is TRBJ2-2 and V is TRBV11-3; D might be TRBD2 (5 bases). The CDR3 runs to 15 residues. The V end lost 3 bases, the J end lost 1 base, and 9 bases lay between the germline ends. Germline V gene data show CDR1 as SGHNT and CDR2 as YENEEA. The CDR3 DNA follows: TGTGCCAGCAGCTTTGGGAGTGTGAACACCGGGGAGCTGTTTTTT. Amino acid sequence: CASSFGSVNTGELFF.

The V call is TRBV5-4, the J call TRBJ2-4, with D possibly being TRBD1 or TRBD2 (6 bases each). CDR3 size: 13 residues. Germline lookup yields CDR1 SGHNT and CDR2 YYREEE (reference sequence). The CDR3 loop reads CATSGANKNIQYF. The CDR3 DNA reads as TGTGCGACCTCGGGGGCGAACAAAAACATTCAGTACTTC.

CDR3 sequence reads: CASSLVLAGLSGELFF. The CDR3 bases are TGCGCCAGCAGCTTGGTTCTAGCGGGACTCTCCGGGGAGCTGTTTTTT. The genes are TRBV5-1 and TRBJ2-2; TRBD2 aligns across 9 bases. The J segment lost 6 bases and the V segment lost 0 bases, leaving 6 bases of the junction unmatched. Germline CDR1 is SGHRS and CDR2 is YFSETQ. CDR3 length equals 16 residues. The variable domain in full, completed from reference TRBV5-1 and TRBJ2-2, reads KAGVTQTPRYLIKTRGQQVTLSCSPISGHRSVSWYQQTPGQGLQFLFEYFSETQRNKGNFPGRFSGRQFSNSRSEMNVSTLELGDSALYLCASSLVLAGLSGELFFGEGSRLTVL.

The chain joins TRBV7-8 to TRBJ1-5, with 8 bases matching TRBD1. J was trimmed by 6 bases and V by 1 base; bases with no gene match: 5. The CDR3 is 15 amino acids. Germline V gene data show CDR1 as SGHVS and CDR2 as FQNEAQ. CDR3 nucleotides: TGTGCCAGCAGCTTAGGGCAGGGGGCAGGTCAGCCCCAGCATTTT. Translated: CASSLGQGAGQPQHF.

V usage is TRBV11-2 and J usage is TRBJ2-1, with D unclear. Trimming stripped 4 bases from V and 3 bases from J, with 7 bases between. CDR1 is SGHAT, CDR2 FQNNGV, per germline. CDR3 length equals 13 residues. The CDR3 DNA is TGTGCCAGCAGCTCTATTTACTACAATGAGCAGTTCTTC. Encoded protein: CASSSIYYNEQFF.

In regard to this clone: Other DNA sequences in the same sample also yield this CDR3. The chain combines TRBV28 with TRBJ2-5; a weak D match, TRBD1 (5 bases). Trimming removed 6 bases at V and 5 bases at J, with 10 bases between. The CDR3 has 12 amino acids. The V gene's germline CDR1 is MDHEN and CDR2 SYDVKM. CDR3 loop: CASSQGLETQYF. The CDR3 DNA follows: TGTGCCAGCAGCCAGGGCCTGGAGACCCAGTACTTC. Filled out from reference TRBV28 and TRBJ2-5, the complete variable domain reads DVKVTQSSRYLVKRTGEKVFLECVQDMDHENMFWYRQDPGLGLRLIYFSYDVKMKEKGDIPEGYSVSREKKERFSLILESASTNQTSMYLCASSQGLETQYFGPGTRLLVL.

The chain recombines TRBV4-1 with TRBJ1-6; D gene unclear. The V gene's germline CDR1 is MGHRA and CDR2 YSYEKL. V lost 3 bases, J lost 6 bases, and 3 bases lay in between. This CDR3 contains 12 residues. This CDR3 is CASSHPNSPLHF. CDR3 coding DNA: TGCGCCAGCAGCCACCCTAATTCACCCCTCCACTTT.

The chain combines TRBV19 with TRBJ2-1; 10 bases are shared with TRBD1. The CDR3 runs to 15 residues. V shed 6 bases and J 8 bases; nucleotides not matched to a gene: 10. Germline CDR1 LNHDA, CDR2 SQIVND (reference sequence). CDR3 sequence reads: CASSLRGQGQDEQFF. CDR3 nucleotide sequence: TGTGCCAGTAGCCTCAGGGGACAGGGGCAGGATGAGCAGTTCTTC.

This chain connects TRBV28 to TRBJ1-2; TRBD1 is a possible D gene (6 bases). This CDR3 is built from 13 residues. Germline assignment: CDR1 MDHEN and CDR2 SYDVKM. Trimming stripped 5 bases from V and 4 bases from J, with 11 bases between. The CDR3 DNA reads TGTGCCAGCAGTAGAACAGGGCCCTATGGCTACACCTTC. Residues: CASSRTGPYGYTF.

The table lists this clone with a count of one. The chain joins TRBV28 to TRBJ2-1; D call uncertain. V lost 6 bases and J lost 3, with 6 bases in between. This CDR3 has 12 residues. Germline V gene sequence: CDR1 MDHEN, CDR2 SYDVKM. The CDR3 region has the DNA TGTGCCAGCAGACTTCTCTACAATGAGCAGTTCTTC. Residues: CASRLLYNEQFF.

The genes are TRBV29-1 and TRBJ1-2; 11 nucleotides match TRBD1. Trimming cost V 7 bases and J 0 bases; bases outside gene matches: 4. Germline V lookup: CDR1 SQVTM, CDR2 ANQGSEA. CDR3 size: 14 residues. CDR3 in amino acids: CSDRDRGANYGYTF. CDR3 bases: TGCAGCGACCGGGACAGGGGGGCTAACTATGGCTACACCTTC.